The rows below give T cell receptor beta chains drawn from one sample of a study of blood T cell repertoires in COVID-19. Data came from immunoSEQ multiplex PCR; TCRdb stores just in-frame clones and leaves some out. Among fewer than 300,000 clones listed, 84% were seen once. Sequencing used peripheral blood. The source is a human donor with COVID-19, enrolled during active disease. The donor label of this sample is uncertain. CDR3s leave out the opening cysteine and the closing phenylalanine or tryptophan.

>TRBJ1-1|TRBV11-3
ASSLTAMNTEAF
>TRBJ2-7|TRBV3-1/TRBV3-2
ASSLQGTGSYEQY
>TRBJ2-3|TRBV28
ASSLGGVGTDTQY
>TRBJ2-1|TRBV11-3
ASSLDGTRGRDEQF
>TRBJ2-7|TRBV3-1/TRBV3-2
ASSRERQYEQY
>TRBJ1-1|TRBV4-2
ASTPVRMNTEAF
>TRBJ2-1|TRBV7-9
ASSLGRGQF
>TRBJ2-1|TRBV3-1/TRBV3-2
ASSPGGNEQF
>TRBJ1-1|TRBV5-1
ASNTGQGGIDTEAF
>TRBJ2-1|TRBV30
AWSRGTGGEGNEQF
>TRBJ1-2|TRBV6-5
ASSLTGAINYGYT
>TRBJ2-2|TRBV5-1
ASSSRLAANTGELF
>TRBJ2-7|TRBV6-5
ASSPSGLASREQY
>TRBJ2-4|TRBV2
ASSDGSAGGLGKNIQY
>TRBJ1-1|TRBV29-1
SVEQDRDTEAF
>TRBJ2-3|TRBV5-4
ASSAPGLAPDTQY
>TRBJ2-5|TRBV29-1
SVVPGGPGY
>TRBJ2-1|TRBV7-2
ASSMAGYYNEQF
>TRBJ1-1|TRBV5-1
ASGTTMNTEAF
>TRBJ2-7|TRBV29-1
SVEVQSSYEQY
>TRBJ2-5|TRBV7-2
ASSFQFGTSGSLGETQY
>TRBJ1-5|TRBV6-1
ASSDLTRQGGNQPQH
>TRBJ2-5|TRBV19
ASRNYHGGGQETQY